This T cell receptor beta chain was documented in a study of blood T cell repertoires in COVID-19. The CDR3 runs 13 residues. Germline loops: CDR1 SGHRS, CDR2 YFSETQ. With 4 bases removed from V and 2 bases from J, the gap between germline ends came to 7 bases. Original processing methods: Amplification from reference gene primers served as the basis for estimated nucleated cell counts. Sequenced by immunoSEQ multiplex PCR; TCRdb stores in-frame clones only, minus some. V and J calls and clone size are those listed in that table; D and trimming were worked out from the DNA. The table has 300,000 to 400,000 clones, 85% to 95% seen once; the top ten hold around 3.9%.

This chain connects TRBV5-1 to TRBJ1-3, with D tentatively TRBD1 (5 bases). This TCR came from a woman in her 30s who had been exposed to COVID-19. Source material: PBMCs or T cells enriched from blood (not recorded which). The CDR3 DNA reads as TGCGCCAGCAGCGGGGGGACTGGAAACACCATATATTTT. Protein product: CASSGGTGNTIYF. Full variable domain (missing parts from reference TRBV5-1 and TRBJ1-3): KAGVTQTPRYLIKTRGQQVTLSCSPISGHRSVSWYQQTPGQGLQFLFEYFSETQRNKGNFPGRFSGRQFSNSRSEMNVSTLELGDSALYLCASSGGTGNTIYFGEGSWLTVV.